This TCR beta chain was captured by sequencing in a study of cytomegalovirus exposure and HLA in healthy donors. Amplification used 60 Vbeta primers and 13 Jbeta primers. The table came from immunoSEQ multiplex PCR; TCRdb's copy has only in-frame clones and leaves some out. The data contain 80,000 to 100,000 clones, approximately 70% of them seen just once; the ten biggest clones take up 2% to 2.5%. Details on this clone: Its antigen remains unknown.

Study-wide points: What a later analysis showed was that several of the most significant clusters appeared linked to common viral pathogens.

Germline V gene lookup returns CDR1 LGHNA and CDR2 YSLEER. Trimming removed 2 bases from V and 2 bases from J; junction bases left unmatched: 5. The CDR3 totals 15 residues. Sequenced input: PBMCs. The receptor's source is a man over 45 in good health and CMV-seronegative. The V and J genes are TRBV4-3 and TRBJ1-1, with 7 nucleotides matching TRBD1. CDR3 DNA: TGCGCCAGCAGCCAATTACAGGGGATTAACACTGAAGCTTTCTTT. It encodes CASSQLQGINTEAFF.